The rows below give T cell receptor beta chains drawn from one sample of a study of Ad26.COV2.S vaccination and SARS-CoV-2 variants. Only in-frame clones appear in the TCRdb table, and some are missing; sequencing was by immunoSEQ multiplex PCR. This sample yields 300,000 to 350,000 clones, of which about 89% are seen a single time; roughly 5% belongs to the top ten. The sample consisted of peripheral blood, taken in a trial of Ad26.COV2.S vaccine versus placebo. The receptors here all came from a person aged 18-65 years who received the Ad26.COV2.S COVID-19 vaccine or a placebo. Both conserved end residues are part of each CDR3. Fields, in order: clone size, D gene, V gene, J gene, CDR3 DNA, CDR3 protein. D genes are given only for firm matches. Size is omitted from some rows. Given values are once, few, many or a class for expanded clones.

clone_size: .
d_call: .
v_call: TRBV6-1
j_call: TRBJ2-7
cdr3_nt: TGTGCCAGCAGTGAAAGGGGAACACACGAGCAGTACTTC
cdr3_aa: CASSERGTHEQYF

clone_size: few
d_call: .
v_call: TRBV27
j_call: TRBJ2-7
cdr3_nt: TGTGCCAGCAGCCCGTACACTTACGAGCAGTACTTC
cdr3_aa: CASSPYTYEQYF

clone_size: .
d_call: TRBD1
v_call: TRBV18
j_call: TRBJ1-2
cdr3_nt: TGTGCCAGCTCACCGTCTTACAGGGGGGATAATGGCTACACCTTC
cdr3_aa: CASSPSYRGDNGYTF

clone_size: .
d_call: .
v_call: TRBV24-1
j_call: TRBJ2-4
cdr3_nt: TGTGCCACCAGTGACACAGACGGGGCCAAAAACATTCAGTACTTC
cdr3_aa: CATSDTDGAKNIQYF

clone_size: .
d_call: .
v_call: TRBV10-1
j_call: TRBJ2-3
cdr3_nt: TGCGCCAGCAGTGCCAAAATGGTGCAGACAACAGATACGCAGTATTTT
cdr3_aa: CASSAKMVQTTDTQYF

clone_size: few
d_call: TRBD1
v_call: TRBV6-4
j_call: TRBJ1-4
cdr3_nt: TGTGCCAGCAGTCCTCAGACAGGGCCTAATGAAAAACTGTTTTTT
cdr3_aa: CASSPQTGPNEKLFF

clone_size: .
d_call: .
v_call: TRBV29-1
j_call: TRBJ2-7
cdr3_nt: TGCAGCGTTGAACACGGCTACGAGCAGTACTTC
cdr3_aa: CSVEHGYEQYF

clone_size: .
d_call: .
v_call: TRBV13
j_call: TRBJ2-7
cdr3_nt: TGTGCCAGCAGCTTAGGGGGGTCCTCCTACGAGCAGTACTTC
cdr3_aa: CASSLGGSSYEQYF

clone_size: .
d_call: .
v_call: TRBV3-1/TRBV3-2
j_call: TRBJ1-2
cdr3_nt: TGTGCCAGCAGCCAAGGTTATTCTCGGAAAGGGTTGGGCTATGGCTACACCTTC
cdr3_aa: CASSQGYSRKGLGYGYTF

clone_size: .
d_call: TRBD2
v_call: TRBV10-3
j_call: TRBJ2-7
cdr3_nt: TGTGCCATCAGAGCGGGAGGCACCTACGAGCAGTACTTC
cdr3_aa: CAIRAGGTYEQYF

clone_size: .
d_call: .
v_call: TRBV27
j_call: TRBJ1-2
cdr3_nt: TGTGCCAGCAGTTCGGGGGCTGGCCTTTATGGCTACACCTTC
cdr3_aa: CASSSGAGLYGYTF

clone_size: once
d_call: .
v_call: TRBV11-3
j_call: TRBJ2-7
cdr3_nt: TGTGCCAGCAGCTTATGGGGCCTTTTCCGGGTGCTAGGGGGGGAATACGAGCAGTACTTC
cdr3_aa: CASSLWGLFRVLGGEYEQYF

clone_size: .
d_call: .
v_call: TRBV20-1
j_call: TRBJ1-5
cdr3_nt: TGCAGTGCTAGTTTTCGGCAGGGTTCCAATCAGCCCCAGCATTTT
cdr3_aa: CSASFRQGSNQPQHF

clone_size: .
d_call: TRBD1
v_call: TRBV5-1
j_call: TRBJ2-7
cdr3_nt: TGCGCCAGCAGCTTGGACAACAGGGGCAACCCCTACGAGCAGTACTTC
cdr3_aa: CASSLDNRGNPYEQYF

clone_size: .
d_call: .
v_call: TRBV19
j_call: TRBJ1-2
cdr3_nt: TGTGCCAGTTCGGAGGGCCTGGGCTATGGCTACACCTTC
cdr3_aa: CASSEGLGYGYTF

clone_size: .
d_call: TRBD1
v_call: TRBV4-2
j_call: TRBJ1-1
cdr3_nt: TGTGCCAGCAGCCAAGTCACAACAGGGGGTAAGGCTGAAGCTTTCTTT
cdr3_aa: CASSQVTTGGKAEAFF

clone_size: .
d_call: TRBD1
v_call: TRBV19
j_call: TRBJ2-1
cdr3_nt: TGTGCCAGTAGTATAGGGGATCAGGGGGCATTTGGGAATGAGCAGTTCTTC
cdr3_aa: CASSIGDQGAFGNEQFF

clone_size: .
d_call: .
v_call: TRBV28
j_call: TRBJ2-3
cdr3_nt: TGTGCCAGCAGTTTAAGTGAGGGCAGGGACTTTTCAGATACGCAGTATTTT
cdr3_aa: CASSLSEGRDFSDTQYF

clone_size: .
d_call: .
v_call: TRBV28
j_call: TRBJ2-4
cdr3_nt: TGTGCCAGCAGCCCCCCGCGCACTGGGGCCAAAAACATTCAGTACTTC
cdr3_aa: CASSPPRTGAKNIQYF

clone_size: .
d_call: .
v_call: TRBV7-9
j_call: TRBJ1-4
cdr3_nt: TGTGCCAGCAGCTTAGCGGACACACCTAATGAAAAACTGTTTTTT
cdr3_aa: CASSLADTPNEKLFF

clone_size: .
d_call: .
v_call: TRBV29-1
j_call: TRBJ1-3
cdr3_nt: TGCAGCGTTGAGAGGGAGAACACCATATATTTT
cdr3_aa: CSVERENTIYF

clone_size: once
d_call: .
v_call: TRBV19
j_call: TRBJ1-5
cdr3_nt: TGTGCCAGTAGTATTTGGACGGGCAATCAGCCCCAGCATTTT
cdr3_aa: CASSIWTGNQPQHF

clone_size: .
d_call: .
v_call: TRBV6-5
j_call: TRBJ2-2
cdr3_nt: TGTGCCAGCAGTTACACTAACACCCCCGGGGAGCTGTTTTTT
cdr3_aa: CASSYTNTPGELFF

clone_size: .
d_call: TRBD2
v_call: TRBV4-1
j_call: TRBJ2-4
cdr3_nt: TGCGCCAGCAGCCTAGGACTAGCGCTAGCCAAAAACATTCAGTACTTC
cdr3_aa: CASSLGLALAKNIQYF

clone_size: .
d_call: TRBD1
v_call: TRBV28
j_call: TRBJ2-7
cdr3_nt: TGTGCCAGCAGCCGACAGGGGGCGGGGGGAGAGCAGTACTTC
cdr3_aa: CASSRQGAGGEQYF

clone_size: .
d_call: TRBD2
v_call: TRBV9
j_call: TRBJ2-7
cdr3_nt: TGTGCCAGCAGCCCGGGGGGAGGGGCCGAGCAGTACTTC
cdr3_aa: CASSPGGGAEQYF

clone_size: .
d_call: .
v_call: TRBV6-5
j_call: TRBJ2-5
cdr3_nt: TGTGCCAGCGAGAGAGTAATCCAAGAGACCCAGTACTTC
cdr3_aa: CASERVIQETQYF

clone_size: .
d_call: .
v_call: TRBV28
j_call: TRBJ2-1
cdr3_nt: TGTGCCAGCAGTTTAAACCCAGGGAATGAGCAGTTCTTC
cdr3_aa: CASSLNPGNEQFF

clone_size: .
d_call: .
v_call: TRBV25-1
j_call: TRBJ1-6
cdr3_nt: TGTGCCAGCAGTGATAATTATCCAAATTCACCCCTCCACTTT
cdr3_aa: CASSDNYPNSPLHF

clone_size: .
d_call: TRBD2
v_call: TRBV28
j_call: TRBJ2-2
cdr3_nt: TGTGCCAGCAGCCCGGGGGGAACCGGGGAGCTGTTTTTT
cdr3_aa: CASSPGGTGELFF

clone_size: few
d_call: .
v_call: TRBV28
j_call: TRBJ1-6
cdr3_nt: TGTGCCAGCAGTTTGTTTTTCGGTGGGGGCTCCCGCTCCTATAATTCACCCCTCCACTTT
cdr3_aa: CASSLFFGGGSRSYNSPLHF

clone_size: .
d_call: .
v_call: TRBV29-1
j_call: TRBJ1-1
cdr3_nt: TGCAGCGTTGAGGCAGGACCGAACACTGAAGCTTTCTTT
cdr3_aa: CSVEAGPNTEAFF

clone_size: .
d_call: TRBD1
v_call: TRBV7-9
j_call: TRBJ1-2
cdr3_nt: TGTGCCAGCAGCTTATGGGACAGAGATAACTATGGCTACACCTTC
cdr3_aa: CASSLWDRDNYGYTF

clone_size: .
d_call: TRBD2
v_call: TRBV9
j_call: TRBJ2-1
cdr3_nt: TGTGCCAGCAGCGCTAGCGGGAGCTCCTACAATGAGCAGTTCTTC
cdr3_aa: CASSASGSSYNEQFF

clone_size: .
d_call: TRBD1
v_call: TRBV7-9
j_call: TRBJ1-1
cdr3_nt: TGTGCCAGCAGCTTTGGGCCCGGGACGACAGGGAGGACTGAAGCTTTCTTT
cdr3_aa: CASSFGPGTTGRTEAFF

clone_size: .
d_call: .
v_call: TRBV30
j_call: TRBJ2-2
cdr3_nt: TGTGCCTGGAGTTCGGGGCGTGCCGGGGAGCTGTTTTTT
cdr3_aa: CAWSSGRAGELFF

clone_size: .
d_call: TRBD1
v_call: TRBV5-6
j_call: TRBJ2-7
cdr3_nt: TGTGCCAGCAGCTTGGAAGGGACAGGGGGATCCTACGAGCAGTACTTC
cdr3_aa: CASSLEGTGGSYEQYF

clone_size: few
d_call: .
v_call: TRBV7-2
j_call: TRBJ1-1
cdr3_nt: TGTGCCAGCAGACAGACCCCACAGGGAGGCGGGACTGAAGCTTTCTTT
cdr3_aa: CASRQTPQGGGTEAFF

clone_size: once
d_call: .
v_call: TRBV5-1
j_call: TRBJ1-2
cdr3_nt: TGCGCCAGCAGCTCCCCTCCCCCGACTGATGGCTACACCTTC
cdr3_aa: CASSSPPPTDGYTF

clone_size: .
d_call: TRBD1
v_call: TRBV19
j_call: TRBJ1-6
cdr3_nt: TGTGCCAGTAGTCAAGAAGACAGGGGGCAATCACCCCTCCACTTT
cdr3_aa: CASSQEDRGQSPLHF

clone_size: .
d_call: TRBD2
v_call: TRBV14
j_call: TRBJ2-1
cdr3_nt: TGTGCCAGCAGCCAAGTAGCGGGAGCATACAATGAGCAGTTCTTC
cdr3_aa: CASSQVAGAYNEQFF

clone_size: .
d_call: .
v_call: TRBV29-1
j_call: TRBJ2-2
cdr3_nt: TGCAGCGTTGAGATCCAGATGGGCACCGGGGAGCTGTTTTTT
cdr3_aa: CSVEIQMGTGELFF

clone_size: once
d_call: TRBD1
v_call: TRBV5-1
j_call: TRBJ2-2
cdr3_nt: TGCGCCAGCAGGTCCGACAGGGACACCGGGGAGCTGTTTTTT
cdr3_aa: CASRSDRDTGELFF

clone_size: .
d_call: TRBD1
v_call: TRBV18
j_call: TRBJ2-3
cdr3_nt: TGTGCCAGCTCACCAGCGACAGGGACAACAGATACGCAGTATTTT
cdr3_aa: CASSPATGTTDTQYF

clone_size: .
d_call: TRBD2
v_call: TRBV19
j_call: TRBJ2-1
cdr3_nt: TGTGCCAGTAGTAGATCTAGCGGGACGCTCTACAATGAGCAGTTCTTC
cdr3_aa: CASSRSSGTLYNEQFF

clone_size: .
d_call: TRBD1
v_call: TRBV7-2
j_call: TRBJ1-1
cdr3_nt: TGTGCCAGCTCGGGCCAGGGGGAAAGGACTGAAGCTTTCTTT
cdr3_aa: CASSGQGERTEAFF

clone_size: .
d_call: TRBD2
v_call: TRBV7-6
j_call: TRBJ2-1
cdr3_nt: TGTGCCAGCAGCACGGGGGGGACTAGCGGGGCTGAGCAGTTCTTC
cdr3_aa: CASSTGGTSGAEQFF

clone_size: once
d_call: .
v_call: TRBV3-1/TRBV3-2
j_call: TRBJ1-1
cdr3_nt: TGTGCCAGCAGCCAATTTGGGGGCAAGATAACTGAAGCTTTCTTT
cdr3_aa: CASSQFGGKITEAFF

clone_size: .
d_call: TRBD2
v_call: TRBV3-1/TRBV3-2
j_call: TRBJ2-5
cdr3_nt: TGTGCCAGCAGAGGGACTAGCGGGGGAGAGACCCAGTACTTC
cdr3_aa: CASRGTSGGETQYF

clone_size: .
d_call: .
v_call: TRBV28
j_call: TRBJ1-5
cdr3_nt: TGTGCCAGCAGTTTAGAGGAGGCAGTTTTCCAGCCCCAGCATTTT
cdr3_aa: CASSLEEAVFQPQHF

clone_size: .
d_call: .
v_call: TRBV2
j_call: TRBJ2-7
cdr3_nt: TGTGCCAGCAGTCGAGGAGTCGGTACGGGGCAGTACTTC
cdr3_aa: CASSRGVGTGQYF